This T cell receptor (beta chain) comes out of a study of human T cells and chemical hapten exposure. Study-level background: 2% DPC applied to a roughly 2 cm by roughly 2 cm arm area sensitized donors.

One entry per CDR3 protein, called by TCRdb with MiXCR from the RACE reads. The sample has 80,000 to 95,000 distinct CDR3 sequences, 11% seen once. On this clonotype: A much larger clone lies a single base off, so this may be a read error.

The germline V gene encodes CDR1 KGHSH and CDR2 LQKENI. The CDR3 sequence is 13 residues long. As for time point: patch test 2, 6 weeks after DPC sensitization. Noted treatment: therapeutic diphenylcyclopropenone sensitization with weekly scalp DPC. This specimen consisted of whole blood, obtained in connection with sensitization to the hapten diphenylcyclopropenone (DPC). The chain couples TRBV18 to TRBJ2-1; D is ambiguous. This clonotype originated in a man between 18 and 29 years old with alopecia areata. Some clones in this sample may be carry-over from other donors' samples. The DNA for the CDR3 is TGTGTCAGCTCACCCCCCGTGAGCAATGAGCAGTTCTTC. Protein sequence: CVSSPPVSNEQFF.